This T cell receptor beta chain comes out of a study of beta chain features in type 1 diabetes. Sorting of CD4+ naive, central memory, regulatory and stem cell-like memory cells was performed via CD45RO/CCR7/CD25/CD127/CD95/CD27. Germline-derived CDR1 and CDR2 are SGDLS and YYNGEE. V was clipped by 3 bases and J by 11 bases; unmatched bases: 11. There are 15 residues in the CDR3. Expressed TCRB transcripts got sequenced, as all isolated RNA was reverse transcribed. Some clones are missing from TCRdb's copy, which holds only in-frame ones; the method was immunoSEQ multiplex PCR. This table has about 120,000 clones, roughly 17% appearing once. On this clone itself: Antigen unknown.

Findings of the study overall: Moderate but significant shortening of TCRB CDR3s was recorded in all four CD4+ subsets from Type 1 diabetes patients. Individuals with type 1 diabetes displayed fewer insertions and more deletions at VDJ junctions. Among patients, naive, central memory and Treg TCRB repertoires appeared more similar than among healthy donors. Any HLA type influence on TCRB rearrangement was left unresolved here.

The chain combines TRBV9 with TRBJ1-6, with TRBD1 identical over 7 bases. The TCR originated in a young man with type 1 diabetes. Sequencing input: central memory CD4+ T cells from blood. Here the CDR3 DNA reads TGTGCCAGCAGCGCTAGGAACGCAGGGGGGGCACCCCTCCACTTT. It yields the protein CASSARNAGGAPLHF.